The 25 T cell receptor beta chains below come from one sample, sequenced in a study of T cell responses to AZD1222 COVID-19 vaccine. Only in-frame clones appear in the TCRdb table, and some are missing; sequencing was by immunoSEQ multiplex PCR. The repertoire holds roughly 140,000 clones, with almost 95% as singletons. The sample was peripheral blood, taken 28 days after the second AZD1222 dose. Receptors originate from an adult who received the AZD1222 COVID-19 vaccine.

This sequence joins TRBV27 and TRBJ2-7; D unclear. The germline V gene encodes CDR1 MNHEY and CDR2 SMNVEV (reference sequence). With 3 bases removed from V and 6 bases from J, the gap between germline ends came to 6 bases. The CDR3 spans 11 residues. The CDR3 coding sequence is TGTGCCAGCAGTTTTTCCCTCGAGCAGTACGTC. It is translated as CASSFSLEQYV.

The chain employs TRBV5-4 and TRBJ1-6; TRBD1 agrees at 7 bases. This CDR3 has 16 residues. Trimming cost V 3 bases and J 6 bases; bases outside gene matches: 9. Germline CDR1 reads SGHNT; CDR2 reads YYREEE (reference sequence). CDR3 residues: CASSSGDREFNSPLHF. In DNA, the CDR3 is TGTGCCAGCAGCTCGGGGGACAGAGAGTTTAATTCACCCCTCCACTTT. Full variable domain (outside the CDR3, taken from reference TRBV5-4 and TRBJ1-6): ETGVTQSPTHLIKTRGQQVTLRCSSQSGHNTVSWYQQALGQGPQFIFQYYREEENGRGNFPPRFSGLQFPNYSSELNVNALELDDSALYLCASSSGDREFNSPLHFGNGTRLTVT.

The CDR3, as DNA: TGCAGTGCTATTGACATTAACTATGGCTACACCTTC. As protein: CSAIDINYGYTF. The V gene is TRBV20-1, the J gene TRBJ1-2; no reliable D call. Germline V gives CDR1 DFQATT, CDR2 SNEGSKA (reference sequence). This CDR3 comprises 12 residues. Trimming cost V 4 bases and J 1 base, with 7 bases left between them.

This chain uses TRBV6-2 or TRBV6-3 with TRBJ1-5, with 10 positions matching TRBD1. The CDR3 sequence is 15 residues long. CDR1 MNHEY and CDR2 SVGEGT come from the germline V gene. Unmatched junction bases numbered 3, after V lost 1 base and J lost 6 bases. The CDR3 protein is CASSYLGQGSQPQHF. The CDR3 DNA follows: TGTGCCAGCAGTTACTTGGGACAGGGGTCTCAGCCCCAGCATTTT.

This sequence joins TRBV6-5 and TRBJ2-5; the D call may be TRBD1 or TRBD2 (5 bases each). The germline gives CDR1 MNHEY, CDR2 SVGAGI. The ends were cut back, 0 bases at V and 5 bases at J, with 16 bases in the middle. The CDR3 has 16 amino acids. This CDR3 reads CASSYSTGREMETQYF. In nucleotides, the CDR3 is TGTGCCAGCAGTTACTCCACAGGCAGGGAGATGGAGACCCAGTACTTC.

The V and J genes are TRBV6-4 and TRBJ2-7; TRBD1 might be the D (6 bases). V was clipped by 2 bases and J by 3 bases, with 17 bases between them. The CDR3 runs 16 residues. Germline assignment: CDR1 MRHNA and CDR2 SNTAGT. CDR3 sequence: CASSDSWGPRYYEQYV. DNA for the CDR3: TGTGCCAGCAGTGACAGTTGGGGGCCCAGGTACTACGAGCAGTACGTC.

The chain uses TRBV19 and TRBJ2-3, with 7 positions matching TRBD2. Germline loops: CDR1 LNHDA, CDR2 SQIVND (reference sequence). The trim removed 8 bases at V and 9 bases at J, leaving 2 bases unmatched. CDR3 length: 10 amino acids. The CDR3 here is CASGTTTQYF. The CDR3 nucleotides are TGTGCCAGTGGGACTACCACGCAGTATTTT.

This clone occurred a few times. The J gene is TRBJ1-5, the V gene TRBV5-1, with TRBD1 as a possible D gene (6 bases). This CDR3 is 13 amino acids long. V was clipped by 5 bases and J by 5 bases, with 11 bases between them. Germline V gene sequence: CDR1 SGHRS, CDR2 YFSETQ. CDR3 amino acids: CASRQGFDQPQHF. CDR3 in DNA: TGCGCCAGCAGACAGGGTTTTGATCAGCCCCAGCATTTT. Full variable domain (remainder filled in from reference TRBV5-1 and TRBJ1-5): KAGVTQTPRYLIKTRGQQVTLSCSPISGHRSVSWYQQTPGQGLQFLFEYFSETQRNKGNFPGRFSGRQFSNSRSEMNVSTLELGDSALYLCASRQGFDQPQHFGDGTRLSIL.

The chain has TRBV5-1 and TRBJ2-1; 11 bases line up with TRBD2. Germline CDR1 SGHRS, CDR2 YFSETQ. V lost 4 bases, J lost 2 bases, and 5 bases stayed unmatched. The CDR3 runs to 16 residues. CDR3 protein: CASSRQLAGAYNEQFF. Here the CDR3 DNA reads TGCGCCAGCAGCCGCCAACTAGCGGGAGCCTACAATGAGCAGTTCTTC.

The rearrangement links TRBV19 to TRBJ2-2, with D possibly matching TRBD2 (6 bases). Trimming took 7 bases from V and 0 from J, leaving 12 bases between them. CDR1 and CDR2 from the germline V gene are LNHDA and SQIVND (reference sequence). The CDR3 covers 15 residues. This CDR3 reads CASTWDFANTGELFF. CDR3 nucleotides: TGTGCCAGTACCTGGGACTTCGCGAACACCGGGGAGCTGTTTTTT.

This chain joins TRBV25-1 and TRBJ2-1; a possible D gene is TRBD1 (5 bases). The CDR3 spans 15 residues. Germline loops: CDR1 MGHDK, CDR2 SYGVNS. Trimming cost V 0 bases and J 7 bases, with 13 bases left between them. The CDR3 region has the DNA TGTGCCAGCAGTGAATATAAGGGGTTTTGGAATGAGCAGTTCTTC. As protein: CASSEYKGFWNEQFF.

The J gene is TRBJ2-1, the V gene TRBV4-2, with 7 bases aligning to TRBD2. The CDR3 spans 19 residues. The germline CDR1 and CDR2 sequences are LGHNA and YNFKEQ. V was pared by 4 bases and J by 4 bases, with 19 bases of the junction left unmatched. The CDR3 DNA reads as TGTGCCAGCAGCCCAAAACCAAGAACGTCTAGCGGCGTTTACAATGAGCAGTTCTTC. Protein sequence: CASSPKPRTSSGVYNEQFF.

Here the CDR3 reads CASSVTGRDEKLFF. The CDR3 DNA sequence: TGTGCCAGCAGTGTGACAGGGCGAGATGAAAAACTGTTTTTT. The rearrangement uses TRBV6-6 and TRBJ1-4; TRBD1 matches 7 bases. CDR1 is MNHNY, CDR2 SVGAGI, per germline (reference sequence). The CDR3 has 14 residues. Trimming at V came to 5 bases and at J to 6 bases, leaving 6 bases not matched to a gene.

The genes are TRBV3-1 (or the pseudogene TRBV3-2) and TRBJ1-1; D is unclear. The length of the CDR3 is 14 residues. Trimming took off 3 bases at V and 1 base at J, with 9 bases between the two ends. The V gene's germline CDR1 is LGHDT and CDR2 YNNKEL (reference sequence). In DNA form, the CDR3 reads TGTGCCAGCAGCCAGGGATTACAGAACACTGAAGCTTTCTTT. Its protein product is CASSQGLQNTEAFF.

This chain's CDR3 is CASSPPGYYGYTF. Written as DNA, the CDR3 is TGTGCCAGCAGTCCACCAGGGTACTATGGCTACACCTTC. The V gene is TRBV5-6, the J gene TRBJ1-2, with D tentatively TRBD1 (5 bases). V was clipped by 5 bases and J by 3 bases, with 11 bases between them. CDR1 SGHDT and CDR2 YYEEEE come from the germline V gene. The CDR3 runs to 13 residues.

The CDR3 sequence: CASTPNRVGQPQHF. CDR3 sequence (DNA): TGTGCCAGCACTCCAAACAGGGTCGGGCAGCCCCAGCATTTT. The rearrangement links TRBV28 to TRBJ1-5, with D possibly matching TRBD1 (6 bases). The ends were cut back, 7 bases at V and 7 bases at J, with 17 bases in the middle. The CDR3 spans 14 residues. Per germline, CDR1 MDHEN and CDR2 SYDVKM.

The chain joins TRBV30 to TRBJ1-5, with 9 bases lining up with TRBD1. Germline V lookup: CDR1 GTSNPN, CDR2 SVGIG (reference sequence). With V trimmed by 3 bases and J by 4 bases, 1 base remained unmatched. This CDR3 has 13 amino acids. The CDR3 region has the DNA TGTGCCTGGAGGGGACAGGGTAATCAGCCCCAGCATTTT. This gives the protein CAWRGQGNQPQHF.

The rearrangement uses TRBV12-3 or TRBV12-4 and TRBJ1-2; no firm D call. This CDR3 contains 13 residues. With 1 base removed from V and 4 bases from J, the gap between germline ends came to 7 bases. As DNA, the CDR3 is TGTGCCAGCAGTTTAGGTTCGGGCTATGGCTACACCTTC. Translated, it gives CASSLGSGYGYTF.

To note about this clone: One end of the junction fails to match germline, which may point to a read error. The CDR3 coding sequence is TGTGCCAGCAGTTACGCAGGGGGCAACCAGCCCCAGCATTTT. It yields the protein CASSYAGGNQPQHF. The chain is built from TRBV6-5 and TRBJ1-5; 8 nucleotides agree with TRBD1. This CDR3 has 14 amino acids. Germline CDR1 reads MNHEY; CDR2 reads SVGAGI.

The rearrangement links TRBV11-2 to TRBJ2-2; 7 nucleotides match TRBD2. The germline V gene has CDR1 SGHAT and CDR2 FQNNGV. V gave up 5 bases and J gave up 6 bases; unmatched junction bases: 15. The CDR3 loop spans 17 amino acids. The CDR3 is CASSGYWREKVSGELFF. The CDR3 DNA reads as TGTGCCAGCAGCGGATACTGGCGGGAGAAGGTTTCCGGGGAGCTGTTTTTT.

The chain uses TRBV3-1 (or the pseudogene TRBV3-2) and TRBJ1-1; perhaps TRBD1 as D (5 bases). Germline V CDR1 and CDR2: LGHDT, YNNKEL (reference sequence). The CDR3 runs 13 residues. Trimming removed 3 bases from V and 4 bases from J, with 9 bases in between. CDR3 sequence: CASSHGGITEAFF. The CDR3 DNA sequence: TGTGCCAGCAGCCACGGGGGGATCACTGAAGCTTTCTTT.

The rearrangement links TRBV4-1 to TRBJ1-4; D is perhaps TRBD1 (5 bases). CDR3 length: 13 amino acids. The V end lost 6 bases, the J end lost 5 bases, and 10 bases lay between the germline ends. Germline assignment: CDR1 MGHRA and CDR2 YSYEKL. The CDR3 coding sequence is TGCGCCAGCAGGTCCCGGGACAATGAAAAACTGTTTTTT. Translation: CASRSRDNEKLFF.

V gene TRBV27 combines with J gene TRBJ2-1, with a possible D match to TRBD2 (5 bases). Germline V gene data show CDR1 as MNHEY and CDR2 as SMNVEV (reference sequence). V was shortened by 0 bases and J by 4 bases, with 13 bases between the two germline ends. CDR3 size: 16 residues. CDR3 sequence (DNA): TGTGCCAGCAGTTTATCGAGCGGAAATTTTTACAATGAGCAGTTCTTC. Its protein product is CASSLSSGNFYNEQFF.

The chain couples TRBV12-3 or TRBV12-4 to TRBJ2-7; TRBD2 matches 10 bases. Losses at the gene ends were 10 bases for V and 7 bases for J; bases not matched to a gene: 4. This CDR3 comprises 11 residues. CDR3 loop: CAIASGSEQYF. The CDR3 coding sequence is TGTGCCATCGCTAGCGGGAGTGAGCAGTACTTC.

The J gene is TRBJ2-2, the V gene TRBV6-6, with a possible D match to TRBD2 (6 bases). The CDR3 spans 15 residues. In germline, CDR1 is MNHNY, CDR2 SVGAGI (reference sequence). V lost 4 bases and J 0 bases, leaving 9 bases between the germline ends. The CDR3 loop is CASSWGGSNTGELFF. CDR3 sequence (DNA): TGTGCCAGCAGTTGGGGAGGTTCGAACACCGGGGAGCTGTTTTTT.